Following are 10 T cell receptor beta chains from one sample sequenced in a study of OX40 agonist ivuxolimab in advanced cancers. The table came from immunoSEQ multiplex PCR; TCRdb's copy has only in-frame clones and leaves some out. The sample has approximately 70,000 clones, 88% seen once; the top ten hold around 0.98%. The source was CD4+ or CD8+ T cells sorted from blood, collected in a trial of the OX40 agonist ivuxolimab. The receptors stem from an adult with an advanced solid tumor such as melanoma, head and neck, liver or kidney cancer.

V usage is TRBV27 and J usage is TRBJ1-4; 7 bases fit TRBD1. With 0 bases clipped from V and 5 bases from J, the junction kept 15 bases outside the gene matches. This CDR3 region has 19 residues. Germline V CDR1 and CDR2: MNHEY, SMNVEV (reference sequence). The CDR3 DNA reads TGTGCCAGCAGTTTATCCGTTCGAAGGGGGCAGAAAGAAAATGAAAAACTGTTTTTT. Translation gives CASSLSVRRGQKENEKLFF. The entire variable domain, with the rest obtained from reference TRBV27 and TRBJ1-4, is as follows: EAQVTQNPRYLITVTGKKLTVTCSQNMNHEYMSWYRQDPGLGLRQIYYSMNVEVTDKGDVPEGYKVSRKEKRNFPLILESPSPNQTSLYFCASSLSVRRGQKENEKLFFGSGTQLSVL.

The chain carries TRBV11-2 and TRBJ2-3, with 10 nucleotides matching TRBD2. The CDR3 runs to 14 residues. The germline V gene has CDR1 SGHAT and CDR2 FQNNGV. Trimming removed 4 bases from V and 8 bases from J; junction bases left unmatched: 6. The CDR3 DNA sequence: TGTGCCAGCAGCTCGCTAGCGGGAGTGGGTACGCAGTATTTT. Its protein is CASSSLAGVGTQYF.

The gene calls are TRBV19 and TRBJ1-4; TRBD1 matches 9 bases. J was trimmed by 5 bases and V by 9 bases; bases with no gene match: 4. Germline V lookup: CDR1 LNHDA, CDR2 SQIVND (reference sequence). The CDR3 has 13 residues. The CDR3 DNA reads as TGTGCCAGATCCGGGACAGGGAATGAAAAACTGTTTTTT. It codes for CARSGTGNEKLFF.

CDR3 sequence (DNA): TGCGCCAGCAGCTTGGAACAGGGCGTAGGGGAAAAACTGTTTTTT. Translated, it gives CASSLEQGVGEKLFF. This chain links TRBV5-1 with TRBJ1-4; D is perhaps TRBD1 (6 bases). CDR1 SGHRS and CDR2 YFSETQ come from the germline V gene. The length of the CDR3 is 15 residues. V lost 0 bases, J lost 8 bases, and 14 bases lay in between.

The V and J genes are TRBV18 and TRBJ2-3, with 7 bases that match TRBD2. This CDR3 spans 14 amino acids. V dropped 2 bases and J dropped 8; count of bases not matched to a gene: 7. CDR1 and CDR2 (germline): KGHSH, LQKENI. The CDR3 sequence is CASSPGEGSGTQYF. The DNA for the CDR3 is TGTGCCAGCTCACCAGGGGAGGGTAGCGGTACGCAGTATTTT.

The DNA for the CDR3 is TGTGCCAGCGCCGAGGGGTCACCCCAACAGCCCCAGCATTTT. Its protein product is CASAEGSPQQPQHF. The chain uses TRBV6-5 and TRBJ1-5, with D perhaps TRBD1 (5 bases). V was shortened by 8 bases and J by 7 bases, with 18 bases between the two germline ends. The germline CDR1 and CDR2 sequences are MNHEY and SVGAGI. The CDR3 totals 14 residues.

The V and J genes are TRBV6-5 and TRBJ2-2; D is perhaps TRBD1 (5 bases). Trimming pared 2 bases from V and 3 bases from J, leaving 7 bases between. Germline V lookup: CDR1 MNHEY, CDR2 SVGAGI. This CDR3 is built from 14 residues. CDR3 loop: CASSYGRDTGELFF. The CDR3 DNA follows: TGTGCCAGCAGTTACGGCAGGGACACCGGGGAGCTGTTTTTT.

This clone was counted only a few times. This chain joins TRBV6-5 and TRBJ2-5; no clear D gene. The ends were cut back, 4 bases at V and 4 bases at J, with 10 bases in the middle. This CDR3 region has 13 residues. CDR1 and CDR2 (germline): MNHEY, SVGAGI. CDR3 DNA sequence: TGTGCCAGCAGTTCTGTCCGCGGAGAGACCCAGTACTTC. Encoded protein: CASSSVRGETQYF.

J is TRBJ2-1 and V is TRBV9; weak D call: TRBD2 (5 bases). CDR3 length: 16 residues. Germline V gene lookup returns CDR1 SGDLS and CDR2 YYNGEE. The germline V and J ends were trimmed by 0 bases and 6 bases, with 16 bases remaining between them. CDR3 protein: CASSVEPAGGSNEQFF. CDR3 nucleotide sequence: TGTGCCAGCAGCGTAGAGCCAGCTGGAGGTAGCAATGAGCAGTTCTTC.

V is TRBV27 and J is TRBJ2-7, with D possibly called TRBD1 or TRBD2 (5 bases each). Germline V gives CDR1 MNHEY, CDR2 SMNVEV (reference sequence). This CDR3 region has 13 residues. V was trimmed by 8 bases and J by 3 bases, leaving 14 bases between them. This chain's CDR3 is CASRGHSYYEQYF. CDR3 nucleotides: TGTGCCAGCCGGGGCCACTCCTACTACGAGCAGTACTTC.